A single sample gave rise to the 5 T cell receptor beta chains below, sequenced in a study of T-cell reconstitution after alpha-beta-depleted transplantation in children. Preparation of the TCRbeta library was carried out with unique molecular identifiers. One entry per CDR3 protein, called by TCRdb with MiXCR from the PCR reads. Of fewer than 750,000 distinct CDR3 sequences in the sample, around 23% are singletons; the top ten hold 11% to 15%. The sequencing here drew on PBMCs, mostly from graft donor cells, taken 360 days after TCRalphabeta/CD19-depleted stem cell transplant. These receptors all come from a boy younger than two who had a stem cell transplant for acute myeloid leukemia, so the T cells may come from the graft donor.

In its sample, this clonotype was seen a few times. The chain recombines TRBV20-1 with TRBJ2-1; D is uncertain. CDR1 is DFQATT, CDR2 SNEGSKA, per germline (reference sequence). Trimming removed 6 bases at V and 4 bases at J, with 10 bases between. This CDR3 comprises 12 residues. As DNA, the CDR3 is TGCAGTGCGCGCCCCAGGTACAATGAGCAGTTCTTC. Translation gives CSARPRYNEQFF.

V and J are TRBV14 and TRBJ2-3; D gene unclear. Trimming removed 0 bases at V and 1 base at J, with 14 bases between. The length of the CDR3 is 17 residues. The germline V gene has CDR1 SGHDN and CDR2 FVKESK. CDR3 in DNA: TGTGCCAGCAGCCAAGAGCTCGGTGTGGTCGGCACAGATACGCAGTATTTT. It is translated as CASSQELGVVGTDTQYF. Complete variable domain (other parts from reference TRBV14 and TRBJ2-3): EAGVTQFPSHSVIEKGQTVTLRCDPISGHDNLYWYRRVMGKEIKFLLHFVKESKQDESGMPNNRFLAERTGGTYSTLKVQPAELEDSGVYFCASSQELGVVGTDTQYFGPGTRLTVL.

The chain combines TRBV20-1 with TRBJ2-1, with 8 bases aligning to TRBD1. In germline, CDR1 is DFQATT, CDR2 SNEGSKA (reference sequence). This CDR3 region has 14 residues. Germline trimming cut 6 bases from V and 7 bases from J; bases unmatched to any gene: 11. CDR3 DNA sequence: TGCAGTGCGATATCAGGGGGCGTAAGAAATGAGCAGTTCTTC. Residues: CSAISGGVRNEQFF.

In its sample, this clonotype was seen a few times. The chain uses TRBV10-3 and TRBJ2-1; D remains unclear. Trimming cost V 4 bases and J 8 bases, with 6 bases left between them. CDR1 is ENHRY and CDR2 is SYGVKD in the germline V gene. The CDR3 totals 11 residues. DNA of the CDR3: TGTGCCATCAGTGGTCTGCATGAGCAGTTCTTC. Translating it yields CAISGLHEQFF.

The chain links TRBV7-9 to TRBJ2-5, with TRBD2 matching over 10 bases. Germline CDR1 reads SEHNR; CDR2 reads FQNEAQ (reference sequence). The V gene end was trimmed by 3 bases and the J gene end by 4 bases; junction bases not matched to a gene: 8. CDR3 size: 16 residues. DNA of the CDR3: TGTGCCAGCAGCTTCCTAGCGGGGGCCACTGGAGAGACCCAGTACTTC. Translated: CASSFLAGATGETQYF.